Below, one TCR beta chain is given with its context. It has no known antigen specificity. Base quality data are lacking; no much larger clone is found one base away. Donors formed part of the validation cohort, which comprised 120 subjects and was distinct from the first cohort of under 850 subjects. This record comes from a study of cytomegalovirus exposure and HLA in healthy donors (dated by TCRdb to about 2017). Regarding the study in general: A later analysis indicated that the 100 to 150 validation repertoires were generated on the platform also employed for the 600 to 750 repertoires of the first cohort. Along with the approximately 700-subject first cohort, a separate validation cohort of 120 different subjects was used. The study aimed to test whether signatures of past pathogen exposure could be identified by cataloging public T cell receptors. High-throughput TCR immunosequencing, statistical association of individual TCRs with disease status, and machine learning were combined to predict cytomegalovirus infection status. Results the study describes overall, beyond this receptor: A later analysis found that TCRs clustered in the first cohort also tended to co-occur in the 130 or so validation repertoires, with approximately 93% of cluster scores above 0. Most TCR sequences were seen in very few donors, while some public TCRs were found in many individuals. The classifier was reported to diagnose cytomegalovirus status with high specificity and sensitivity in both the original cohort and the validation cohort. The authors suggested that the approach could potentially be generalized to other disease states and immunological phenotypes. The study gave a list of roughly 150 TCR beta chains associated with cytomegalovirus. A few of the identified cytomegalovirus-associated TCR beta chains were confirmed in vitro to be specific for cytomegalovirus antigens. A later analysis had no HLA typing for the validation cohort, so co-occurrence there was scored across all 120 repertoires.

Library preparation was by the immunoSEQ multiplex PCR assay. The paper's processing steps were these. A statistical classification framework was built to diagnose cytomegalovirus status from the catalog of TCR beta chain sequences. The clones in this table, taken by TCRdb from immuneACCESS, are in-frame only. Not every clone is retained; where verified, under half of the shortfall comes from an unresolved V gene, and the cause of the rest is unknown. V and J calls and clone size are copied from that table; D and trimming were computed from the DNA. The table for this sample lists some 120,000 clones; approximately 90% of them were counted only once. Under 2% of the sample goes to the ten largest clones. Trimming at the junction amounts to 0 bases on V and 1 base on J, and the germline ends lie 13 bases apart. The CDR3 has 17 amino acids, counting the end cysteine and phenylalanine. CDR3 DNA only is kept here, 51 bases in frame from base 1. The CDR1 and CDR2 encoded by the germline V gene (reference sequence) are LNHNV and YYDKDF.

The chain uses TRBV15 and TRBJ2-1, with the D gene call left open. Sequencing was performed on PBMCs. This receptor was taken from a woman in her late teens or twenties in good health and CMV-seronegative. The sequenced DNA: TGTGCCACCAGCAGAGATCAGGCACAGAGATCCTACAATGAGCAGTTCTTC. It is translated as CATSRDQAQRSYNEQFF.